These 17 T cell receptor beta chains originate from one sample sequenced in a study of CXCR3-negative and CXCR3-positive naive CD8 T cells. No antigens are known for them. Study-wide findings and caveats: The TRB CDR3s that CXCR3-positive naive cells carried were more hydrophobic than those of CXCR3-negative naive cells.

UMI-labeled 5' RACE TRB cDNA libraries were prepared from the cells. Following a re-call of the 5' RACE reads, TCRdb has one entry per CDR3 protein and lacks DNA. The record lists about 98,000 distinct CDR3 sequences, of which the ten most abundant hold roughly 1.1%. Sequencing was carried out using naive CXCR3+ CD8+ T cells from blood. As to subset: CD45RO-CCR7+CD27+CD95- naive CD8+ T cells expressing CXCR3 (TNR3+). Source of these receptors: a human donor in good health. Some clones in this sample may be carry-over from other donors' samples.

The chain couples TRBV25-1 to TRBJ1-1; TCRdb calls TRBD1, which cannot be checked without DNA. This CDR3 is built from 14 residues. Per germline, CDR1 MGHDK and CDR2 SYGVNS. The CDR3 region is CASSEQVGGNEAFF. The whole variable domain, filled in from reference TRBV25-1 and TRBJ1-1, reads EADIYQTPRYLVIGTGKKITLECSQTMGHDKMYWYQQDPGMELHLIHYSYGVNSTEKGDLSSESTVSRIRTEHFPLTLESARPSHTSQYLCASSEQVGGNEAFFGQGTRLTVV.

The chain employs TRBV5-4 and TRBJ2-5; TCRdb indicates TRBD1, and absent DNA this call remains unverified. This CDR3 region has 15 residues. Germline-derived CDR1 and CDR2 are SGHNT and YYREEE (reference sequence). CDR3 sequence reads: CASTLRDTPAETQYF.

V and J are TRBV20-1 and TRBJ1-1; TCRdb reports TRBD1, a call that lacks DNA to check it against. The CDR3 sequence is 16 residues long. CDR1 is DFQATT, CDR2 SNEGSKA, per germline (reference sequence). The CDR3 protein is CSARGEDRAVSNEALF.

V is TRBV3-1 and J is TRBJ2-1; TCRdb selects TRBD2, and the lack of DNA leaves this call unchecked. The CDR3 runs 15 residues. Germline V gene sequence: CDR1 LGHDT, CDR2 YNNKEL (reference sequence). CDR3 protein: CASSRTGGPSHEQFF.

The chain joins TRBV12-5 to TRBJ2-7; the TCRdb call, TRBD1, lacks DNA for checking. Germline V gene data show CDR1 as LGHNT and CDR2 as FRNRAP. The CDR3 runs 15 residues. The CDR3 spells CASGRSGTGSPEQYF.

The V call is TRBV12-3 or TRBV12-4, the J call TRBJ2-7; TCRdb reports TRBD1, a call that lacks DNA to check it against. This CDR3 spans 15 amino acids. The CDR3 is CASSPTRDISYEQYF.

The chain couples TRBV6-2 or TRBV6-3 to TRBJ2-7. In germline, CDR1 is MNHEY, CDR2 SVGEGT. The CDR3 has 12 residues. CDR3 region: CASSYPRYEQYF.

The genes are TRBV6-4 and TRBJ1-1; TCRdb names TRBD1, which stays unverified in the absence of DNA. The CDR3 contains 13 residues. Germline CDR1 reads MRHNA; CDR2 reads SNTAGT. The CDR3 here is CASSGGENTEAFF.

The gene calls are TRBV29-1 and TRBJ1-1; TCRdb selects TRBD1, and the lack of DNA leaves this call unchecked. This CDR3 spans 14 amino acids. Germline values: CDR1 SQVTM, CDR2 ANQGSEA. The CDR3 loop is CSTGTAIVNTEAFF. Variable domain in full (rest from reference TRBV29-1 and TRBJ1-1): SAVISQKPSRDICQRGTSLTIQCQVDSQVTMMFWYRQQPGQSLTLIATANQGSEATYESGFVIDKFPISRPNLTFSTLTVSNMSPEDSSIYLCSTGTAIVNTEAFFGQGTRLTVV.

The V gene is TRBV5-6, the J gene TRBJ2-1; TCRdb reports TRBD2, a call that lacks DNA to check it against. CDR1 is SGHDT and CDR2 is YYEEEE in the germline V gene. There are 14 residues in the CDR3. The CDR3 loop is CASSNGLAWNEQFF.

The chain couples TRBV7-2 to TRBJ1-5; the D gene TCRdb calls, TRBD1, cannot be checked with no DNA. From germline, CDR1 is SGHTA and CDR2 FQGNSA. This CDR3 region has 16 residues. CDR3 residues: CASSQNGGGNGQPQHF.

This sequence joins TRBV7-8 and TRBJ2-7; lacking DNA, the TRBD1 call made by TCRdb goes unchecked. The CDR3 runs 14 residues. The germline CDR1 and CDR2 sequences are SGHVS and FQNEAQ. Here the CDR3 reads CASNPPGRPDEQYF.

The rearrangement uses TRBV6-2 or TRBV6-3 and TRBJ2-1. Per germline, CDR1 MNHEY and CDR2 SVGEGT. There are 14 residues in the CDR3. The CDR3 sequence is CASSYLQTWIEQFF.

The genes are TRBV7-8 and TRBJ1-2. Germline CDR1 and CDR2: SGHVS and FQNEAQ. The CDR3 has 13 amino acids. The chain's CDR3 is CASSLDASYGYTF.

The rearrangement uses TRBV7-8 and TRBJ1-4; TCRdb selects TRBD1, and the lack of DNA leaves this call unchecked. The length of the CDR3 is 15 residues. The germline gives CDR1 SGHVS, CDR2 FQNEAQ. CDR3 amino acids: CASSSRTGVEEKLFF.

The rearrangement joins TRBV3-1 to TRBJ2-1. CDR3 length: 15 residues. From germline, CDR1 is LGHDT and CDR2 YNNKEL (reference sequence). The CDR3 loop reads CASSHGSSSYNEQFF.

V gene TRBV5-8 combines with J gene TRBJ2-1. CDR3 length: 15 amino acids. CDR1 and CDR2 (germline): SGHTS, YDEGEE. The CDR3 loop is CASSLDRGGYNEQFF. Filled out from reference TRBV5-8 and TRBJ2-1, the complete variable domain reads EAGVTQSPTHLIKTRGQQATLRCSPISGHTSVYWYQQALGLGLQFLLWYDEGEERNRGNFPPRFSGRQFPNYSSELNVNALELEDSALYLCASSLDRGGYNEQFFGPGTRLTVL.